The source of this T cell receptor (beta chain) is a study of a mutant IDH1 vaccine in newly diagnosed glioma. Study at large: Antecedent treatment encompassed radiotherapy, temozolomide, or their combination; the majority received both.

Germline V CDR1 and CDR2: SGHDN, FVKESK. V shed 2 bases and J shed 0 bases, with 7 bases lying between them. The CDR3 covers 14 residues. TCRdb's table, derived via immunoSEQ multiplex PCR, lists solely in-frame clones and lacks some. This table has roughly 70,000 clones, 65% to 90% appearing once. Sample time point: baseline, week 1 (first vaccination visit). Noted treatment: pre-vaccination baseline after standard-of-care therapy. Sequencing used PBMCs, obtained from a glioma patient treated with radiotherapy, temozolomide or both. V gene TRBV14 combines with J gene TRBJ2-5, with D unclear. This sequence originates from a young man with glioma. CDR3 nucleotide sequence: TGTGCCAGCAGCCAACTCGGACACCAAGAGACCCAGTACTTC. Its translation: CASSQLGHQETQYF.